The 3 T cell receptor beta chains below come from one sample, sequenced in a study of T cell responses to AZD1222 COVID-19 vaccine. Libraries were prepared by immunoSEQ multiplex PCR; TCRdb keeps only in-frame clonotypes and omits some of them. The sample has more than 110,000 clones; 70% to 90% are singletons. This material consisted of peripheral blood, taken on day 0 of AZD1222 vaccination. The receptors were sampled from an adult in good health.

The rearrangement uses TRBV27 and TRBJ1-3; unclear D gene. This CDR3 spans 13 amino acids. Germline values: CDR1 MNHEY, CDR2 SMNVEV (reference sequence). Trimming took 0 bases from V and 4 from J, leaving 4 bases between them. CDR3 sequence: CASSLSNGNTIYF. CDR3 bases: TGTGCCAGCAGTTTATCGAACGGAAACACCATATATTTT.

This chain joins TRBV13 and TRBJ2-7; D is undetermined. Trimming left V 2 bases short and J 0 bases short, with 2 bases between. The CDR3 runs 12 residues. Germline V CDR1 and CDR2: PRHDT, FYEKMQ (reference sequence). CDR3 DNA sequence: TGTGCCAGCAGCTTATTCTCCTACGAGCAGTACTTC. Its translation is CASSLFSYEQYF.

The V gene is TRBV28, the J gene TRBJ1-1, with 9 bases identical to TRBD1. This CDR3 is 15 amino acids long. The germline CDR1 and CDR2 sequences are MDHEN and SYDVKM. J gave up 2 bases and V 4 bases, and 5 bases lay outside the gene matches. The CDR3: CASSSPDRGNTEAFF. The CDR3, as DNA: TGTGCCAGCAGTTCTCCGGACAGGGGCAACACTGAAGCTTTCTTT.